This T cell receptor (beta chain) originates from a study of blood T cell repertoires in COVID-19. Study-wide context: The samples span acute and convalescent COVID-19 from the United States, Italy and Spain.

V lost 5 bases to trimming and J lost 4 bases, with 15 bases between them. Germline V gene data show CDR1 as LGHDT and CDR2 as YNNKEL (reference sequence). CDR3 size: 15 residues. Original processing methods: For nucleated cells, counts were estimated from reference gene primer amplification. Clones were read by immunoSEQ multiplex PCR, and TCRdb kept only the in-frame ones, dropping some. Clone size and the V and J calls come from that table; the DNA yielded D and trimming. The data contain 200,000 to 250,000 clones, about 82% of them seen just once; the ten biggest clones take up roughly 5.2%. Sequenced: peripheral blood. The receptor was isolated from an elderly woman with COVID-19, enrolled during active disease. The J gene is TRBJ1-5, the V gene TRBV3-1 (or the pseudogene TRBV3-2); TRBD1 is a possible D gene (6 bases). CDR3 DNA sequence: TGTGCCAGCAGCTCTGGAACAGGGCAGAATCAGCCCCAGCATTTT. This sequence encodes CASSSGTGQNQPQHF.